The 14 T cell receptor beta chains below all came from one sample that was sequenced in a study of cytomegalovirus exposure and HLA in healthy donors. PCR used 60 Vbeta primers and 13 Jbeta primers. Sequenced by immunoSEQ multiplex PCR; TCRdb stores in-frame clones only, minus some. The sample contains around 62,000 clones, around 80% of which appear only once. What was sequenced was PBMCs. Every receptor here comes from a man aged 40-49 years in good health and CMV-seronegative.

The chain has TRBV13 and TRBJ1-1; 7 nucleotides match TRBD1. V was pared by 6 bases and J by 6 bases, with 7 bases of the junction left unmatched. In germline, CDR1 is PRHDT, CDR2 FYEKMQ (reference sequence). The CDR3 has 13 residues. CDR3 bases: TGTGCCAGCAGATATCAGGGGGGTGCTGAAGCTTTCTTT. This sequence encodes CASRYQGGAEAFF.

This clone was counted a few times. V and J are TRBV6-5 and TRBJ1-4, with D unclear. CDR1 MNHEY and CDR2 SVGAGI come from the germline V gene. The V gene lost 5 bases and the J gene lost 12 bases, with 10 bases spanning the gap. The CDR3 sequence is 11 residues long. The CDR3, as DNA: TGTGCCAGCAGTCCGGGGTGGCAACTGTTTTTT. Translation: CASSPGWQLFF.

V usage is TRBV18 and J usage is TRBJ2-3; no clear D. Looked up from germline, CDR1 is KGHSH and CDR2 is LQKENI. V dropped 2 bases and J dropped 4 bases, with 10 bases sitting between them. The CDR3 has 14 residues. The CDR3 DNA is TGTGCCAGCTCACCAAACTCTAGAGCAGATACGCAGTATTTT. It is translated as CASSPNSRADTQYF.

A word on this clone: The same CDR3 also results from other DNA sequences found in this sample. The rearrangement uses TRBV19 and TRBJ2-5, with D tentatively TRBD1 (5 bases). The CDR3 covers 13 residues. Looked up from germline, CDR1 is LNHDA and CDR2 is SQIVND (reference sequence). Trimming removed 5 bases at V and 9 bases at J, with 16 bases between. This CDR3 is CASSPRQLRAQYF. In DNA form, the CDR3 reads TGTGCCAGTAGTCCACGACAGTTACGGGCCCAGTACTTC.

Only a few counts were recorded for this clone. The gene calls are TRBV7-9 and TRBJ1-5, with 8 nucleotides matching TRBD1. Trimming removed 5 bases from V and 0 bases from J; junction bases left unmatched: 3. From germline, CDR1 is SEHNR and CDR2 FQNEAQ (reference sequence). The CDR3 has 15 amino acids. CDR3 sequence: CASSLTGDSNQPQHF. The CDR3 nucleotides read TGTGCCAGCAGCCTGACAGGGGATAGCAATCAGCCCCAGCATTTT.

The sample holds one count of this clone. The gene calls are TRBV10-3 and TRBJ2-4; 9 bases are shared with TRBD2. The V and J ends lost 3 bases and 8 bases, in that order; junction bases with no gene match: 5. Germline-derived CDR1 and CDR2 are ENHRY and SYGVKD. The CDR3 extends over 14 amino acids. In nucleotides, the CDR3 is TGTGCCATCAGTGAAAACTCTAGCGGGGACATTCAGTACTTC. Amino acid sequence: CAISENSSGDIQYF.

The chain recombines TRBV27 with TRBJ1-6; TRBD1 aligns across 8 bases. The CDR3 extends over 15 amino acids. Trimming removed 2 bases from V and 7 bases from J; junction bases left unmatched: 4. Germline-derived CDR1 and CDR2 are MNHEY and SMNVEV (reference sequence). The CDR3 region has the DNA TGTGCCAGCAGTTTACTGAGACAGGGGAATTCACCCCTCCACTTT. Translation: CASSLLRQGNSPLHF.

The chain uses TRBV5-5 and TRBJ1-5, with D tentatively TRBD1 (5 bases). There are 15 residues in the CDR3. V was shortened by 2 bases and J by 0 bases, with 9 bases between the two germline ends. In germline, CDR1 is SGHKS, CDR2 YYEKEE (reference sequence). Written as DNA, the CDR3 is TGTGCCAGCAGCTTCGGGGGGGATAGCAATCAGCCCCAGCATTTT. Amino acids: CASSFGGDSNQPQHF.

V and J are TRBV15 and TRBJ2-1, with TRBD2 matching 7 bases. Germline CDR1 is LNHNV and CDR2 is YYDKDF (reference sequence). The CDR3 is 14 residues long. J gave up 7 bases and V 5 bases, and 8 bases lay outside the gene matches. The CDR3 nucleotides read TGTGCCACCAGCTCAAGAGAAGCGGGGAATGAGCAGTTCTTC. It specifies CATSSREAGNEQFF.

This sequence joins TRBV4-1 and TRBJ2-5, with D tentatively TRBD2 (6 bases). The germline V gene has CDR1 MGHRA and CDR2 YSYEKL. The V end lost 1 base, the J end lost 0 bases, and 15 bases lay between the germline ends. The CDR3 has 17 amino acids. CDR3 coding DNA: TGCGCCAGCAGCCAAGGAGAGGGTGCGGGGCACCAAGAGACCCAGTACTTC. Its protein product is CASSQGEGAGHQETQYF.

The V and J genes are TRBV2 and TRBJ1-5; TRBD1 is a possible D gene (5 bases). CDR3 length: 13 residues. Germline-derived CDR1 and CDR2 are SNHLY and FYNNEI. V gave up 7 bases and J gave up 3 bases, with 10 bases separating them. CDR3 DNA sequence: TGTGCCAGCACGACAGCTATCAATCAGCCCCAGCATTTT. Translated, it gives CASTTAINQPQHF.

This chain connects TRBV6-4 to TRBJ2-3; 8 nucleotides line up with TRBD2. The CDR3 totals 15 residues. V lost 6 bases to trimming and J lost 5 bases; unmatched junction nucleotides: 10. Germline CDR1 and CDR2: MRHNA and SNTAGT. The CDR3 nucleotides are TGTGCCAGCAGCGGACTCGCGGGGGGCCTAGATACGCAGTATTTT. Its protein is CASSGLAGGLDTQYF.

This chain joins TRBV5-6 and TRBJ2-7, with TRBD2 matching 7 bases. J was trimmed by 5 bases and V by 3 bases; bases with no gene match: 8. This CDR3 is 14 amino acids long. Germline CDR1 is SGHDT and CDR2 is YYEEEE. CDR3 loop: CASSSYGGEDEQYF. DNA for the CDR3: TGTGCCAGCAGCTCATATGGGGGGGAGGACGAGCAGTACTTC. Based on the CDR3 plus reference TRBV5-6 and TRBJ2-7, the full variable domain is DAGVTQSPTHLIKTRGQQVTLRCSPKSGHDTVSWYQQALGQGPQFIFQYYEEEERQRGNFPDRFSGHQFPNYSSELNVNALLLGDSALYLCASSSYGGEDEQYFGPGTRLTVT.

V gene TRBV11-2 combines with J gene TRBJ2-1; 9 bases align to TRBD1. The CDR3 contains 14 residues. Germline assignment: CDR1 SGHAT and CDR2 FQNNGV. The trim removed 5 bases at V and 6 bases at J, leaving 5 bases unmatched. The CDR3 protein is CASSADRGGNEQFF. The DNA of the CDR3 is TGTGCCAGCAGCGCTGACAGGGGGGGCAATGAGCAGTTCTTC. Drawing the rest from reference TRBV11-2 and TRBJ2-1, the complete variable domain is EAGVAQSPRYKIIEKRQSVAFWCNPISGHATLYWYQQILGQGPKLLIQFQNNGVVDDSQLPKDRFSAERLKGVDSTLKIQPAKLEDSAVYLCASSADRGGNEQFFGPGTRLTVL.